A selection of T cell receptor beta chains follows, all from one sample in a study of control samples from healthy donors and cancer patients. The protocol was immunoSEQ multiplex PCR, while the TCRdb copy is restricted to in-frame clones and leaves out a portion. The sample has around 13,000 clones, approximately 77% seen once. Source material: formalin-fixed, paraffin-embedded tissue. Receptors were obtained from a male donor with melanoma. Each CDR3 is given with its conserved first and last residue. The D gene is left open where the match is weak. Clone size is given for some rows only: seen once, a few or many times, or a class if the clone is expanded.

V	J	D	size	CDR3	DNA
TRBV7-2	TRBJ2-7	NA	NA	CASSPSGPSSYEQYF	TGTGCCAGCAGCCCGTCGGGGCCCAGCTCCTACGAGCAGTACTTC
TRBV29-1	TRBJ2-7	NA	NA	CSLKVRAGITYEQYF	TGCAGCCTGAAGGTACGGGCAGGGATAACCTACGAGCAGTACTTC
TRBV29-1	TRBJ2-2	TRBD1	NA	CSAETGGFGTGELFF	TGCAGCGCCGAAACAGGGGGCTTTGGCACCGGGGAGCTGTTTTTT
TRBV6-2/TRBV6-3	TRBJ2-3	NA	NA	CASSRAGVFTDTQYF	TGTGCCAGCAGTCGAGCAGGGGTCTTCACAGATACGCAGTATTTT
TRBV6-6	TRBJ2-7	NA	NA	CASSYSGPVTGEQYF	TGTGCCAGCAGTTACTCTGGTCCAGTCACGGGAGAGCAGTACTTC
TRBV14	TRBJ2-7	TRBD1	NA	CASSPGQGEAYSYEQYF	TGTGCCAGCAGCCCGGGACAGGGGGAGGCCTACTCCTACGAGCAGTACTTC
TRBV24-1	TRBJ1-4	NA	NA	CATSAGGNEKLFF	TGTGCCACCAGTGCGGGGGGCAATGAAAAACTGTTTTTT
TRBV6-4	TRBJ2-3	NA	NA	CASRRDPGDTQYF	TGTGCCAGCAGGAGGGACCCCGGGGATACGCAGTATTTT
TRBV5-5	TRBJ1-1	NA	once	CASILRTNTEAFF	TGTGCCAGCATCCTACGAACGAACACTGAAGCTTTCTTT
TRBV3-1/TRBV3-2	TRBJ2-7	NA	NA	CASSLNRDPLSEQYF	TGTGCCAGCAGCCTAAACAGGGACCCATTGTCCGAGCAGTACTTC
TRBV2	TRBJ1-4	NA	NA	CASSPPGTTNEKLFF	TGTGCCAGCAGTCCCCCAGGGACAACTAATGAAAAACTGTTTTTT
TRBV6-6	TRBJ1-4	NA	once	CASIGTDATNEKLFF	TGTGCCAGCATCGGGACGGATGCAACTAATGAAAAACTGTTTTTT
TRBV14	TRBJ1-1	NA	NA	CASSPRLRSEAFF	TGTGCCAGCAGCCCTCGTCTACGGTCTGAAGCTTTCTTT
TRBV7-9	TRBJ1-1	NA	few	CASSLRPGTEAFF	TGTGCCAGCAGCTTACGCCCCGGGACTGAAGCTTTCTTT
TRBV4-1	TRBJ2-5	TRBD1	NA	CASSHRQGGETQYF	TGCGCCAGCAGCCATCGACAGGGCGGAGAGACCCAGTACTTC
TRBV9	TRBJ1-4	TRBD1	NA	CASTPGRGREKLFF	TGTGCCAGCACCCCCGGGAGGGGGCGAGAAAAACTGTTTTTT
TRBV14	TRBJ2-3	NA	NA	CASSHVRGGNTDTQYF	TGTGCCAGCAGCCATGTCCGTGGGGGGAACACAGATACGCAGTATTTT